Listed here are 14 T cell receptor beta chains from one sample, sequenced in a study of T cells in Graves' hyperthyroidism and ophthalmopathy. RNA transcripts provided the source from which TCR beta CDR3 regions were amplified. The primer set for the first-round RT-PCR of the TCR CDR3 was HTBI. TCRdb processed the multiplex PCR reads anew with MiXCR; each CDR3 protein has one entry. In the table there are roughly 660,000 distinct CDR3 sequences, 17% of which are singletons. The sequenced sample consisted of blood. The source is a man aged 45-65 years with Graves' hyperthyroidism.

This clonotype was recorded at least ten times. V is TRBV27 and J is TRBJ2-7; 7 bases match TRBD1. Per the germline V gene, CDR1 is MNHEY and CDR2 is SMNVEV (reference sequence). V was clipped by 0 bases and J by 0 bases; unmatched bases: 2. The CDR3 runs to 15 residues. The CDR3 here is CASSLSTGSSYEQYF. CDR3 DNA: TGTGCCAGCAGTTTATCGACAGGGAGCTCCTACGAGCAGTACTTC.

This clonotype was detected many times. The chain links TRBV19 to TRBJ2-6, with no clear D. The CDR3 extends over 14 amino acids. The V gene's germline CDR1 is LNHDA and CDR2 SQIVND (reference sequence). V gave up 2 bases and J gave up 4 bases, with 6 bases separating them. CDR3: CASSISPGANVLTF. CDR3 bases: TGTGCCAGTAGTATAAGTCCCGGGGCCAACGTCCTGACTTTC. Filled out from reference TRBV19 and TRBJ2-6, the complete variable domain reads DGGITQSPKYLFRKEGQNVTLSCEQNLNHDAMYWYRQDPGQGLRLIYYSQIVNDFQKGDIAEGYSVSREKKESFPLTVTSAQKNPTAFYLCASSISPGANVLTFGAGSRLTVL.

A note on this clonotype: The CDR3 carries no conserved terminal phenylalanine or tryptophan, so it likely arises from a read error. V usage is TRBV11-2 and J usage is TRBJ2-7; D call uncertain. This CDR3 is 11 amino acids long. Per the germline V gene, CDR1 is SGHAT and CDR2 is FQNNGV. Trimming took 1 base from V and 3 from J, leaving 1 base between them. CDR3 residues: CASSLVYEQYL. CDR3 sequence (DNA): TGTGCCAGCAGCTTAGTCTACGAGCAGTACCTC.

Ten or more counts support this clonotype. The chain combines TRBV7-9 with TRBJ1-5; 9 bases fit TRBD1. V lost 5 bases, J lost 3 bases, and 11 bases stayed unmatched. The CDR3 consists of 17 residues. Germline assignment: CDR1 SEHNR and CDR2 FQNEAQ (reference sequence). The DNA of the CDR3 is TGTGCCAGCAGCAACTTTATAGGGACAGGGAACAATCAGCCCCAGCATTTT. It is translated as CASSNFIGTGNNQPQHF. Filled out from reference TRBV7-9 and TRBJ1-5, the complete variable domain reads DTGVSQNPRHKITKRGQNVTFRCDPISEHNRLYWYRQTLGQGPEFLTYFQNEAQLEKSRLLSDRFSAERPKGSFSTLEIQRTEQGDSAMYLCASSNFIGTGNNQPQHFGDGTRLSIL.

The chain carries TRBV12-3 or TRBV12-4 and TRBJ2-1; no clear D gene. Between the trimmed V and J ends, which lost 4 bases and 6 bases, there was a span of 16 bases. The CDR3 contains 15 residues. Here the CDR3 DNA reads TGTGCCAGCAGTTATTGGCTACTGCCGGGCAATGAGCAGTTCTTC. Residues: CASSYWLLPGNEQFF.

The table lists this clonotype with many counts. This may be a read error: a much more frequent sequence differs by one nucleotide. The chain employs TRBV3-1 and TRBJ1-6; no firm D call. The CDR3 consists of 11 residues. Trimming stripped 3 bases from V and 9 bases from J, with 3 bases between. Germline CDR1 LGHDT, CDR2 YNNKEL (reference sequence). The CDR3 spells CASSQGSPLHF. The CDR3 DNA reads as TGTGCCAGCAGCCAGGGTTCACCCCTCCACTTT.

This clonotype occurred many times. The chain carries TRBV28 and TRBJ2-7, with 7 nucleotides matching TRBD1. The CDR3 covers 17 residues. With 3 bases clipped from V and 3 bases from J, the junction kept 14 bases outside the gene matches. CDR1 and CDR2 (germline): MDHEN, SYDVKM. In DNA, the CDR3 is TGTGCCAGCAGTTTCATGCCGCAGGGGGTGAATCGCTACGAGCAGTACTTC. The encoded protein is CASSFMPQGVNRYEQYF.

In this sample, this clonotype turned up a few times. The CDR3: CASSFGRVGTQYF. DNA for the CDR3: TGTGCCAGCAGTTTCGGAAGGGTCGGGACCCAGTACTTC. This chain uses TRBV28 with TRBJ2-5; D gene ambiguous. The CDR3 is 13 residues long. Per the germline V gene, CDR1 is MDHEN and CDR2 is SYDVKM. V lost 3 bases, J lost 7 bases, and 12 bases lay in between.

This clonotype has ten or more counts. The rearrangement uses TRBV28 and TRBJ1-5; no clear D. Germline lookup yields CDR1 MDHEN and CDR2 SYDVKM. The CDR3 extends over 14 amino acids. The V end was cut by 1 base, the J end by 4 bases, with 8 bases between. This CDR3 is CASSLYVPNQPQHF. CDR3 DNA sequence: TGTGCCAGCAGTTTATATGTCCCTAATCAGCCCCAGCATTTT.

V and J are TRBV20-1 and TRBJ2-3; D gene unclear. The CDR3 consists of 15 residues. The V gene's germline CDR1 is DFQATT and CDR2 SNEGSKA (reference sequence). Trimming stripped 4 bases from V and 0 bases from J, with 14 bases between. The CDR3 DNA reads TGCAGTGCTATCCTCCGACGGATTAGCACAGATACGCAGTATTTT. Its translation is CSAILRRISTDTQYF.

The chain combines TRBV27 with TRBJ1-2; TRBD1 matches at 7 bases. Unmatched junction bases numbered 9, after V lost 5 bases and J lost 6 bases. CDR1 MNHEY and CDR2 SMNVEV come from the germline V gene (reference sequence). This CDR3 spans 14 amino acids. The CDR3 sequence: CASSPNQGDDGYTF. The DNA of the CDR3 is TGTGCCAGCAGTCCCAATCAGGGGGACGATGGCTACACCTTC.

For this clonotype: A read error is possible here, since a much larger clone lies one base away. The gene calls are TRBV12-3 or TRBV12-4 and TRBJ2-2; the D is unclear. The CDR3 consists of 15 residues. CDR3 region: CAGSFPQSGTGELFF. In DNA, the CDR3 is TGTGCCGGCAGTTTTCCCCAGTCCGGAACCGGGGAGCTGTTTTTT.

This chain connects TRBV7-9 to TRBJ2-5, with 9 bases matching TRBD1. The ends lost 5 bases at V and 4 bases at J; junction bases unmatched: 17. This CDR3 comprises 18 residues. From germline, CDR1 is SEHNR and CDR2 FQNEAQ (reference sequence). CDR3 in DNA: TGTGCCAGCAGCCAAAAAAGGGACAGGGCGTCACGACGAGAGACCCAGTACTTC. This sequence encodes CASSQKRDRASRRETQYF.

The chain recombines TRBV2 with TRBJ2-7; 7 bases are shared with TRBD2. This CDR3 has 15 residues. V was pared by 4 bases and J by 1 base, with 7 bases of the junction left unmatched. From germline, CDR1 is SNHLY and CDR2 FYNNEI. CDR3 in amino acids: CASSAGVAGSYEQYF. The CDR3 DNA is TGTGCCAGCAGTGCCGGGGTAGCGGGTTCCTACGAGCAGTACTTC.